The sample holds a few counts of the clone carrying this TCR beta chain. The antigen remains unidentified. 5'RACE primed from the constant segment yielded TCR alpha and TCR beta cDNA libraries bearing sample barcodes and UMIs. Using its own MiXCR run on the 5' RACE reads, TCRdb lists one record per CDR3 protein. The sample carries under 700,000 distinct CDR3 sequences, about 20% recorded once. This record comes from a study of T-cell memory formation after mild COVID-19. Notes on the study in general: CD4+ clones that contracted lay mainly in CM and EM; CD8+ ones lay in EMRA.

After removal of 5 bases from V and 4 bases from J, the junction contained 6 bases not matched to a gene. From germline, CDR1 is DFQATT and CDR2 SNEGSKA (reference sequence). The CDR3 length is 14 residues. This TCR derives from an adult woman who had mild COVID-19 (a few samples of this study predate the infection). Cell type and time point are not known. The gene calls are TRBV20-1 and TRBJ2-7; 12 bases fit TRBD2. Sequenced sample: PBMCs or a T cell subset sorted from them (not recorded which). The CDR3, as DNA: TGCAGTGCTTCTCCCGGGACTAGCGGGTACGAGCAGTACTTC. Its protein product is CSASPGTSGYEQYF.